These 15 T cell receptor beta chains were sequenced from one sample in a study of T cell responses to AZD1222 COVID-19 vaccine (dated by TCRdb to the early 2020s). This sample's time point label indicates: about 28 days (+/-7) after the second vaccine dose. Libraries were prepared through the immunoSEQ multiplex PCR assay. TCRdb's version of the immuneACCESS table is confined to in-frame rearrangements and falls short of the full clone set. An unresolved V gene accounts for under half of the shortfall where checked; the remainder is of unknown origin. The sample contains roughly 100,000 clones, around 91% of them found a single time. The ten biggest clones cover approximately 8% of the sample. The starting material was peripheral blood, obtained 28 days after the second AZD1222 dose. The origin of the receptors is an adult who received the AZD1222 COVID-19 vaccine.

This chain joins TRBV5-5 and TRBJ1-3, with TRBD1 matching over 7 bases. The CDR3 runs 16 residues. The V segment lost 1 base and the J segment 2 bases; nucleotides outside the gene matches: 6. CDR1 and CDR2 from the germline V gene are SGHKS and YYEKEE (reference sequence). For the CDR3, the DNA is TGTGCCAGCAGCTTGATCCAGGGGGGCCCTGGAAACACCATATATTTT. This sequence encodes CASSLIQGGPGNTIYF.

The chain carries TRBV5-1 and TRBJ1-5; perhaps TRBD1 as D (5 bases). Trimming pared 0 bases from V and 4 bases from J, leaving 11 bases between. The CDR3 runs 15 residues. The germline CDR1 and CDR2 sequences are SGHRS and YFSETQ. Here the CDR3 reads CASSLGHGGNQPQHF. As DNA, the CDR3 is TGCGCCAGCAGCTTGGGGCATGGGGGAAATCAGCCCCAGCATTTT. The full variable domain, in which reference TRBV5-1 and TRBJ1-5 provide the parts outside the CDR3, is KAGVTQTPRYLIKTRGQQVTLSCSPISGHRSVSWYQQTPGQGLQFLFEYFSETQRNKGNFPGRFSGRQFSNSRSEMNVSTLELGDSALYLCASSLGHGGNQPQHFGDGTRLSIL.

The chain carries TRBV7-2 and TRBJ2-7; TRBD1 agrees at 7 bases. The germline V gene encodes CDR1 SGHTA and CDR2 FQGNSA. This CDR3 has 14 residues. J was trimmed by 6 bases and V by 1 base; bases with no gene match: 6. In nucleotides, the CDR3 is TGTGCCAGCAGCTTAGAACAGGGGTCAATCGAGCAGTACTTC. Its protein is CASSLEQGSIEQYF.

This rearrangement joins TRBV6-5 to TRBJ2-7; D unresolved. The CDR3 has 15 residues. The ends were cut back, 6 bases at V and 4 bases at J, with 19 bases in the middle. Germline CDR1 and CDR2: MNHEY and SVGAGI. CDR3 amino acids: CASSAPRLGRYEQYF. As DNA, the CDR3 is TGTGCCAGCAGCGCCCCCCGTCTAGGGCGATACGAGCAGTACTTC.

The chain employs TRBV5-1 and TRBJ2-1; 7 nucleotides match TRBD2. From germline, CDR1 is SGHRS and CDR2 YFSETQ. With 1 base clipped from V and 0 bases from J, the junction kept 4 bases outside the gene matches. This CDR3 has 16 residues. DNA for the CDR3: TGCGCCAGCAGCTTGCCCCTAGCGGACTCCTACAATGAGCAGTTCTTC. This translates into CASSLPLADSYNEQFF.

The V gene is TRBV6-5, the J gene TRBJ1-1; 7 bases agree with TRBD1. Germline CDR1 is MNHEY and CDR2 is SVGAGI. After removal of 5 bases from V and 0 bases from J, the junction contained 3 bases not matched to a gene. This CDR3 spans 14 amino acids. CDR3 protein: CASSQGGMNTEAFF. CDR3 nucleotide sequence: TGTGCCAGCAGTCAGGGGGGAATGAACACTGAAGCTTTCTTT.

The chain links TRBV3-1 (or the pseudogene TRBV3-2) to TRBJ2-7, with 10 positions matching TRBD2. The germline V gene has CDR1 LGHDT and CDR2 YNNKEL (reference sequence). The CDR3 contains 14 residues. Germline trimming cut 4 bases from V and 3 bases from J; bases unmatched to any gene: 3. The CDR3 DNA is TGTGCCAGCAGCCCCGGGACTAGCGTCTACGAGCAGTACTTC. As protein: CASSPGTSVYEQYF.

The V and J genes are TRBV20-1 and TRBJ1-2; TRBD1 might be the D (6 bases). The germline V gene has CDR1 DFQATT and CDR2 SNEGSKA (reference sequence). The length of the CDR3 is 11 residues. Trimming removed 8 bases from V and 8 bases from J, with 15 bases in between. The CDR3, as DNA: TGCAGTTCAACGTACAGGGTAGGCTACACCTTC. Translation: CSSTYRVGYTF.

This clone turned up a few times. The chain is built from TRBV20-1 and TRBJ1-1; 7 bases map to TRBD1. Germline V CDR1 and CDR2: DFQATT, SNEGSKA (reference sequence). V shed 0 bases and J 8 bases; nucleotides not matched to a gene: 0. CDR3 length: 11 residues. In DNA form, the CDR3 reads TGCAGTGCTAGAGAGGACAGGGAAGCTTTCTTT. Translated, it gives CSAREDREAFF.

The rearrangement links TRBV11-2 to TRBJ1-3; no reliable D call. The CDR3 extends over 15 amino acids. V lost 5 bases, J lost 0 bases, and 11 bases lay in between. Germline CDR1 SGHAT, CDR2 FQNNGV. This CDR3 reads CASSVPWGSGNTIYF. The CDR3 region has the DNA TGTGCCAGCAGCGTCCCCTGGGGCTCTGGAAACACCATATATTTT. Variable domain in full (rest from reference TRBV11-2 and TRBJ1-3): EAGVAQSPRYKIIEKRQSVAFWCNPISGHATLYWYQQILGQGPKLLIQFQNNGVVDDSQLPKDRFSAERLKGVDSTLKIQPAKLEDSAVYLCASSVPWGSGNTIYFGEGSWLTVV.

This chain joins TRBV19 and TRBJ1-1; no clear D gene. Germline CDR1 reads LNHDA; CDR2 reads SQIVND (reference sequence). CDR3 length: 13 amino acids. Trimming stripped 3 bases from V and 1 base from J, with 6 bases between. DNA for the CDR3: TGTGCCAGTAGTATGGTACAGAACACTGAAGCTTTCTTT. Residues: CASSMVQNTEAFF.

The chain employs TRBV9 and TRBJ2-1; 9 nucleotides agree with TRBD1. CDR1 is SGDLS and CDR2 is YYNGEE in the germline V gene. CDR3 length equals 17 residues. Germline trimming cut 1 base from V and 4 bases from J; bases unmatched to any gene: 9. CDR3 nucleotide sequence: TGTGCCAGCAGCGTACTTCCCGGGACAGGGATTTACAATGAGCAGTTCTTC. Translation gives CASSVLPGTGIYNEQFF.

This clone was seen once. The rearrangement joins TRBV6-5 to TRBJ1-2; D not resolved. In germline, CDR1 is MNHEY, CDR2 SVGAGI. The CDR3 sequence is 14 residues long. Trimming pared 0 bases from V and 4 bases from J, leaving 9 bases between. CDR3 bases: TGTGCCAGCAGTTACTCGAAGGATCTCTATGGCTACACCTTC. Amino acid sequence: CASSYSKDLYGYTF.

Details on this clone: Mismatch with germline at one junction end may stem from a read error. In DNA, the CDR3 is TGTGCTAGCAGTTCGACAGGGGTGACCCAGTACTTC. This sequence encodes CASSSTGVTQYF. The V call is TRBV7-7, the J call TRBJ2-5; 8 nucleotides agree with TRBD1. Per germline, CDR1 SSHAT and CDR2 FNYEAQ (reference sequence). The CDR3 contains 12 residues.

This clone appeared a single time. The rearrangement links TRBV5-1 to TRBJ2-1; 10 bases agree with TRBD1. This CDR3 spans 14 amino acids. V was clipped by 6 bases and J by 4 bases; unmatched bases: 4. CDR1 SGHRS and CDR2 YFSETQ come from the germline V gene. In DNA, the CDR3 is TGCGCCAGCAAAATGGGACAGGGGTACAATGAGCAGTTCTTC. Translating gives CASKMGQGYNEQFF.